This is a list of T cell receptor beta chains from one sample in a study of Ad26.COV2.S vaccination and SARS-CoV-2 variants. Profiling relied on immunoSEQ multiplex PCR, and the TCRdb table lists in-frame clones only, not all of them. The repertoire consists of hundreds of thousands of clones, with 70% to 90% occurring once and the leading ten covering roughly 3.1%. Sequenced material: peripheral blood, taken in a trial of Ad26.COV2.S vaccine versus placebo. Every receptor here comes from a person between 18 and 65 years old who received the Ad26.COV2.S COVID-19 vaccine or a placebo. Each CDR3 is given with its conserved first and last residue. A D gene is named only where the DNA matches it firmly. Some rows mark clone size as missing; the rest say once, few, many or name a class of expanded clone.

abundance	v_gene	j_gene	len	d_gene	CDR3nt	CDR3aa
.	TRBV9	TRBJ2-2	15	TRBD1	TGTGCCAGCCGACCGGGACAGGGTCGGACCGGGGAGCTGTTTTTT	CASRPGQGRTGELFF
once	TRBV3-1/TRBV3-2	TRBJ2-5	14	.	TGTGCCAGCAGCTCCCGGGGGCGGGTAAAGACCCAGTACTTC	CASSSRGRVKTQYF
.	TRBV19	TRBJ2-4	16	.	TGTGCCAGTAGTTCGGGCCCCGGCGTAACCAAAAACATTCAGTACTTC	CASSSGPGVTKNIQYF
.	TRBV11-2	TRBJ2-7	15	TRBD1	TGTGCCAGCAGCTTAACAGGGGCCCATGGGTACGAGCAGTACTTC	CASSLTGAHGYEQYF
.	TRBV18	TRBJ2-6	15	TRBD2	TGTGCCAGCTCGCCACTACCGGGACTAGCGGAAGTCCTGACTTTC	CASSPLPGLAEVLTF
few	TRBV11-2	TRBJ1-4	13	TRBD1	TGTGCCAGCAGCTCGGACAGGGGTGAAAAACTGTTTTTT	CASSSDRGEKLFF
.	TRBV5-1	TRBJ2-3	17	TRBD2	TGCGCCAGCAGCTTGGGTCTCCTAGCGGGGGGCACAGATACGCAGTATTTT	CASSLGLLAGGTDTQYF
few	TRBV30	TRBJ1-6	16	.	TGTGCCTGGAGTCCTACTCCGACAGGTTATAATTCACCCCTCCACTTT	CAWSPTPTGYNSPLHF
.	TRBV27	TRBJ2-7	16	TRBD2	TGTGCCAGCAGTCCCCTCCCAATAGGGACTAGATACGAGCAGTACTTC	CASSPLPIGTRYEQYF
.	TRBV2	TRBJ2-3	13	.	TGTGCCAGCAGTGAAGTAGGGACAGATACGCAGTATTTT	CASSEVGTDTQYF
once	TRBV9	TRBJ2-3	15	TRBD2	TGTGCCAGCAGCGGGACCGGGACTAGTATAGATACGCAGTATTTT	CASSGTGTSIDTQYF
.	TRBV4-1	TRBJ2-1	12	.	TGCGCCAGCAGCCAAGTTTACAATGAGCAGTTCTTC	CASSQVYNEQFF
.	TRBV27	TRBJ1-5	14	TRBD1	TGTGCCAGCAGTTTCGGGACAGGGCTTCAGCCCCAGCATTTT	CASSFGTGLQPQHF
.	TRBV2	TRBJ1-5	16	.	TGTGCCAGCACCCCGTGGCCCTGGGATAGCAATCAGCCCCAGCATTTT	CASTPWPWDSNQPQHF
.	TRBV19	TRBJ2-3	17	.	TGTGCCAGTAGCCGATACCTGGACTCAGCTAGCACAGATACGCAGTATTTT	CASSRYLDSASTDTQYF
.	TRBV11-2	TRBJ1-3	16	.	TGTGCCAGCAGCTTACCGGGAGAGGCCTCTGGAAACACCATATATTTT	CASSLPGEASGNTIYF
.	TRBV27	TRBJ1-6	17	.	TGTGCCAGCAGTTACTCAACCTGGACAGCCTATAATTCACCCCTCCACTTT	CASSYSTWTAYNSPLHF
many	TRBV5-1	TRBJ1-3	14	.	TGCGCCAGCAGCTTGGAGGGGCGCAGGGACACCATATATTTT	CASSLEGRRDTIYF
once	TRBV30	TRBJ1-4	13	.	TGTGCCTCACTTAGGGCCCGCGGGGAAAAACTGTTTTTT	CASLRARGEKLFF
.	TRBV6-2/TRBV6-3	TRBJ1-1	11	.	TGTGCCAGCAGTTACGACACTGAAGCTTTCTTT	CASSYDTEAFF
.	TRBV10-1	TRBJ2-3	15	TRBD1	TGCGCCAGCAGCAACCGGGACAGGGCTGCAGATACGCAGTATTTT	CASSNRDRAADTQYF
.	TRBV5-1	TRBJ2-5	13	.	TGCGCCAGCACCAATCCGCCGGGGGAGACCCAGTACTTC	CASTNPPGETQYF
once	TRBV7-9	TRBJ2-4	12	TRBD2	TGTGCCAGCAGCTTGGGAGGGCTCCTTCAGTACTTC	CASSLGGLLQYF
few	TRBV10-3	TRBJ2-2	18	TRBD1	TGTGCCATCAGTGCGGGGACAGGCATCGTTAGAAGCACCGGGGAGCTGTTTTTT	CAISAGTGIVRSTGELFF
.	TRBV3-1/TRBV3-2	TRBJ2-1	15	.	TGTGCCAGCAGCCAAGTACAAGACTCCTACAATGAGCAGTTCTTC	CASSQVQDSYNEQFF
.	TRBV30	TRBJ2-7	11	TRBD2	TGTGCCTCGGGGGGCTCCTACGAGCAGTACTTC	CASGGSYEQYF
.	TRBV7-7	TRBJ2-1	14	.	TGTGCTAGCAGCTTAGACGGACAGTCCAATGAGCAGTTCTTC	CASSLDGQSNEQFF
.	TRBV18	TRBJ2-3	13	.	TGTGCCAGCTCACAAAACGGGGTGGATACGCAGTATTTT	CASSQNGVDTQYF
.	TRBV6-5	TRBJ2-1	14	TRBD2	TGTGCCAGCAGGACTAGCGGTACCTACAATGAGCAGTTCTTC	CASRTSGTYNEQFF
.	TRBV4-1	TRBJ2-7	13	.	TGCGCCAGCAGCCAAGATCCCCTCCGGGAGCAGTACTTC	CASSQDPLREQYF
once	TRBV7-2	TRBJ1-1	12	TRBD1	TGTGCCAGCAGCTCTTTTCCGGACAGGGAAACCTTT	CASSSFPDRETF
.	TRBV3-1/TRBV3-2	TRBJ2-1	18	.	TGTGCCAGCAGCCTCGGGGTGAGGGCTAAACAGGATAAGAATGAGCAGTTCTTC	CASSLGVRAKQDKNEQFF
once	TRBV2	TRBJ1-4	16	.	TGTGCCAGCAGCCGACGACAGATTGCAACTAATGAAAAACTGTTTTTT	CASSRRQIATNEKLFF
.	TRBV18	TRBJ1-4	15	.	TGTGCCAGCTCACCACCGGGGGGGCCCCGTGAAAAACTGTTTTTT	CASSPPGGPREKLFF
.	TRBV4-3	TRBJ1-6	17	.	TGCGCCAGCAGCCAAGAGGGTGCAATTCCATCGGATTCACCCCTCCACTTT	CASSQEGAIPSDSPLHF
.	TRBV28	TRBJ1-1	14	TRBD1	TGTGCCAGCATGGGCGGACAGGACTTTAATGAAGCTTTCTTT	CASMGGQDFNEAFF
.	TRBV19	TRBJ2-7	14	TRBD1	TGTGCCAGTAGTCACCCGGACAGGGGAGACGAGCAGTACTTC	CASSHPDRGDEQYF
.	TRBV11-2	TRBJ2-7	13	.	TGTGCCAGCAGCTCCACTCGGACCTACGAGCAGTACTTC	CASSSTRTYEQYF
.	TRBV6-1	TRBJ1-3	15	.	TGTGCCAGCAGTGAAATAGGGGGATTGGGAAACACCATATATTTT	CASSEIGGLGNTIYF
.	TRBV11-2	TRBJ2-7	13	.	TGTGCCAGCAGCTTAGTATTCGGATACGAGCAGTACTTC	CASSLVFGYEQYF
.	TRBV11-3	TRBJ2-5	13	.	TGTGCCAGCAGCTTAGATCCCTGGGAGACCCAGTACTTC	CASSLDPWETQYF
once	TRBV6-2/TRBV6-3	TRBJ2-7	14	TRBD2	TGTGCCAGCAGTTATAGCGGGAGGGCCGGCGAGCAGTACTTC	CASSYSGRAGEQYF
.	TRBV3-1/TRBV3-2	TRBJ1-2	14	.	TGTGCCAGCAGCCAAGAGACGGGGGGCCATGGCTACACCTTC	CASSQETGGHGYTF
.	TRBV7-2	TRBJ1-4	15	.	TGTGCCAGCAGCTTAGCGCTAGGGGCGGGCGAAAAACTGTTTTTT	CASSLALGAGEKLFF
.	TRBV5-5	TRBJ2-1	15	.	TGTGCCAGCAGCCAGACAGGTAAACCCTACAATGAGCAGTTCTTC	CASSQTGKPYNEQFF